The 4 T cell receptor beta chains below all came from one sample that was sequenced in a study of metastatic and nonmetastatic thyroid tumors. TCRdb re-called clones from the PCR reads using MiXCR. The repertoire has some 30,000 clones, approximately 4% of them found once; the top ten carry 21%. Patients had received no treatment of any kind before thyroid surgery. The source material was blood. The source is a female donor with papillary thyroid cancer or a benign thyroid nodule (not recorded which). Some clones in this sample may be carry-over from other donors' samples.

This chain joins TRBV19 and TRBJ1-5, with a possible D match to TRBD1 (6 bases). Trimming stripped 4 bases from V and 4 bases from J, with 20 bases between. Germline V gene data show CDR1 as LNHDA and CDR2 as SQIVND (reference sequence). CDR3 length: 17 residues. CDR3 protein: CASSTRKSPRGNQPQHF. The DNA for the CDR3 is TGTGCCAGTAGTACAAGAAAGTCACCAAGGGGGAATCAGCCCCAGCATTTT.

CDR3 coding DNA: TGCAGTGCTAGCGGGACTAACTATGGCTACACCTTC. The encoded protein is CSASGTNYGYTF. The chain uses TRBV20-1 and TRBJ1-2; no firm D call. This CDR3 has 12 residues. Trimming took 3 bases from V and 0 from J, leaving 5 bases between them. CDR1 is DFQATT, CDR2 SNEGSKA, per germline (reference sequence).

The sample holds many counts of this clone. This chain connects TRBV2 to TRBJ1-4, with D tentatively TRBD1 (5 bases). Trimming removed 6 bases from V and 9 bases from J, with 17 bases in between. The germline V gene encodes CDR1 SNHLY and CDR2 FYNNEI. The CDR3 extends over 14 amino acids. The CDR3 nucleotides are TGTGCCAGCAGCCCCTCGGGGGAGGGGCAAAAACTGTTTTTT. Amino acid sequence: CASSPSGEGQKLFF.

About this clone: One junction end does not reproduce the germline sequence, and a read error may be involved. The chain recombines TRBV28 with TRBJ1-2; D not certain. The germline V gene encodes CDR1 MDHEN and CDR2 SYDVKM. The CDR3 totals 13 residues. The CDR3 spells CASRLGLGYGYAF. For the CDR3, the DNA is TGTGCCAGCAGATTAGGACTAGGCTATGGATACGCCTTC.